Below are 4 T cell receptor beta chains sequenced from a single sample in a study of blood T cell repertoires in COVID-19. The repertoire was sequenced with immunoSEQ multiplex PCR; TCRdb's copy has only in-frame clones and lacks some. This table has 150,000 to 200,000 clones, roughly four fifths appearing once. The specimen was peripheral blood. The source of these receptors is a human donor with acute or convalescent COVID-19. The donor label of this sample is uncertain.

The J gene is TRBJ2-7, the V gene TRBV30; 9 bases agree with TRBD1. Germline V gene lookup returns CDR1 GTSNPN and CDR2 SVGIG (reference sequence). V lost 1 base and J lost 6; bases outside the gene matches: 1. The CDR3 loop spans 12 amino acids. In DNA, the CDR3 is TGTGCCTGGAGTGGGACAGGGGTCGAGCAGTACTTC. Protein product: CAWSGTGVEQYF. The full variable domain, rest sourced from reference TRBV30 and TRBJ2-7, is SQTIHQWPATLVQPVGSPLSLECTVEGTSNPNLYWYRQAAGRGLQLLFYSVGIGQISSEVPQNLSASRPQDRQFILSSKKLLLSDSGFYLCAWSGTGVEQYFGPGTRLTVT.

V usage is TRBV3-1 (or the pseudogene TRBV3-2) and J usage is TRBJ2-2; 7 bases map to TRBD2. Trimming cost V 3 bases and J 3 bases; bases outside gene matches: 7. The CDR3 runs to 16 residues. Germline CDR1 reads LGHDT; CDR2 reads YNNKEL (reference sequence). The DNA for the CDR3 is TGTGCCAGCAGCCACCTGTCTAGCGGCTACACCGGGGAGCTGTTTTTT. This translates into CASSHLSSGYTGELFF.

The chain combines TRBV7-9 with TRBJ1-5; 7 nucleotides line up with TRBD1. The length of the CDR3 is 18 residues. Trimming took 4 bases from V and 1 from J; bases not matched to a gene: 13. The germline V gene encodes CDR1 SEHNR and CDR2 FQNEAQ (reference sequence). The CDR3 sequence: CASSSGPGGSPSNQPQHF. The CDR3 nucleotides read TGTGCCAGCAGCTCCGGTCCAGGGGGTTCTCCGAGCAATCAGCCCCAGCATTTT.

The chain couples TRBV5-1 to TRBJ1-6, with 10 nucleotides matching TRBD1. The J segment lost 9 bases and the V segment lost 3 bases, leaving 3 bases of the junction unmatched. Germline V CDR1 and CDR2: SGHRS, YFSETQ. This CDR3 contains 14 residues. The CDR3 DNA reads TGCGCCAGCAGCTCGACAGGGGGCGGTTCACCCCTCCACTTT. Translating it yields CASSSTGGGSPLHF.